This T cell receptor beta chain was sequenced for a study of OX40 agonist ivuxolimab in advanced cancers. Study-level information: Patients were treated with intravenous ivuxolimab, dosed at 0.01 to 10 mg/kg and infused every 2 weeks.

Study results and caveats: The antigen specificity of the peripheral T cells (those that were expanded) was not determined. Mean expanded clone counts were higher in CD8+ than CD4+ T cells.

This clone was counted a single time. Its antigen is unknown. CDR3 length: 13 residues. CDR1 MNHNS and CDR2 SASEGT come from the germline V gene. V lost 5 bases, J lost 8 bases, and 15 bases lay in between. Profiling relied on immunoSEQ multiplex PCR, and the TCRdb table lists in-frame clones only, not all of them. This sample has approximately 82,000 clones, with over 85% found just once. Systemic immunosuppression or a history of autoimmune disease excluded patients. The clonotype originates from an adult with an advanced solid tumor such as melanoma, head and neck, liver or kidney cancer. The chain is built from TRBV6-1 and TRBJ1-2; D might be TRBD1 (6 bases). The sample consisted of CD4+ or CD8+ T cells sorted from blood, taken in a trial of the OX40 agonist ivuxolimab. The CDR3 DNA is TGTGCCAGCAGTCTACAGGGAATGGAGGGCTACACCTTC. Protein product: CASSLQGMEGYTF.